The present T cell receptor (beta chain) was sequenced within a study of T cells in narcolepsy. Across the whole study: Patients with NT1 or NT2 and healthy control donors were enrolled.

Libraries were prepared by immunoSEQ multiplex PCR; TCRdb keeps only in-frame clonotypes and omits some of them. The repertoire consists of 25,000 to 35,000 clones, with around four fifths occurring once and the leading ten covering 2% to 3%. This CDR3 region has 12 residues. Trimming pared 2 bases from V and 8 bases from J, leaving 12 bases between. Germline V gene sequence: CDR1 SQVTM, CDR2 ANQGSEA. The sequenced material came from CD45RA- memory CD4+ T cells from PBMCs. The chain links TRBV29-1 to TRBJ1-2; D call uncertain. The source is a human donor with narcolepsy. CDR3 coding DNA: TGCAGCGTTGAACGGGATTCGGGAGGCTACACCTTC. It encodes CSVERDSGGYTF.